These T cell receptor beta chains were read from a single sample in a study of CD8 T cells in ankylosing spondylitis. TCRdb fed the 5' RACE reads into MiXCR, producing one record per CDR3 protein. The sample consists of about 440,000 distinct CDR3 sequences, roughly 15% of them appearing once. The sample comprised blood, either unsorted or a sorted T cell fraction (not recorded which). Receptors were obtained from a male donor with ankylosing spondylitis. The CDR3 runs from the conserved cysteine through the conserved F or W. The D gene is left open where the match is weak. Clone size, where shown, is once, few, many, or a class for clones that have expanded.

TRBV27	TRBD1	few	16	TRBJ1-1	TGTGCCAGCAGGAAGGGACAGGGGGCAGTATTCACTGAAGCTTTCTTT	CASRKGQGAVFTEAFF
TRBV5-1	-	many	14	TRBJ2-7	TGCGCCAGCAGCTCTGACAGTAGTTCCTACGAGCAGTACTTC	CASSSDSSSYEQYF
TRBV11-2	TRBD2	many	16	TRBJ2-1	TGTGCCAGCAGCTTTTTAGCGGGAGGCGTATACAATGAGCAGTTCTTC	CASSFLAGGVYNEQFF
TRBV4-1	TRBD2	-	13	TRBJ2-3	TGCGCCAGCAGCCAACAGACTAGCGATACGCAGTATTTT	CASSQQTSDTQYF
TRBV20-1	-	few	14	TRBJ2-3	TGCAGTGCTAGTCGGGCGCTCAACACAGATACGCAGTATTTT	CSASRALNTDTQYF
TRBV20-1	TRBD1	many	12	TRBJ1-2	TGCAGTGCCGACAGGGACTGGGATGGCTACACCTTC	CSADRDWDGYTF
TRBV6-1	-	-	16	TRBJ2-2	TGTGCCAGCAGTCGGGTCGATCCTCGGGGCACCGGGGAGCTGTTTTTT	CASSRVDPRGTGELFF
TRBV11-2	-	-	19	TRBJ2-7	TGTGCCAGCAGCCGGGCACTAAAACACCTTAATCTTCCCTCCTACGAGCAGTACTTC	CASSRALKHLNLPSYEQYF
TRBV12-3/TRBV12-4	TRBD1	few	16	TRBJ2-7	TGTGCCAGCAGTGCCTCCCGGACAGGGGGCTCCTACGAGCAGTACTTC	CASSASRTGGSYEQYF
TRBV20-1	TRBD1	-	15	TRBJ1-1	TGCAGTGCACCTTCCACCATGAGGACAGGGGGAAAAGCTTTCTTT	CSAPSTMRTGGKAFF
TRBV9	-	many	13	TRBJ2-7	TGTGCCAGCAGCGCCGATCCCAATTACGAGCAGTACTTC	CASSADPNYEQYF
TRBV6-1	-	-	16	TRBJ2-5	TGTGCCAGCAGTAAGGGGGAACAGCCCGGGCAAGAGACCCAGTACTTC	CASSKGEQPGQETQYF
TRBV5-1	-	few	13	TRBJ2-7	TGCGCCAGCAGCGCGGCTGACGTCTACGAGCAGTACTTC	CASSAADVYEQYF
TRBV13	TRBD2	few	16	TRBJ2-3	TGTGCCAGCAGCTTATCGGGGGGGGCACGCACAGATACGCAGTATTTT	CASSLSGGARTDTQYF
TRBV29-1	TRBD1	few	14	TRBJ2-1	TGCAGCGTGGACAGGGTTTTGGCGGACAATGAGCAGTTCTTC	CSVDRVLADNEQFF
TRBV27	TRBD1	many	13	TRBJ1-1	TGTGCCAGCAGTGAGGACAGGGCGACTGAAGCTTTCTTT	CASSEDRATEAFF
TRBV20-1	-	-	16	TRBJ1-2	TGCAGTGCTAGAGATTATCTCAGGACAGATAACTATGGCTACACCTTC	CSARDYLRTDNYGYTF
TRBV20-1	-	few	16	TRBJ1-5	TGCAGTGCTAGCCCCAGGACGGGACGGGGGAATCAGCCCCAGCATTTT	CSASPRTGRGNQPQHF
TRBV5-1	-	many	14	TRBJ2-1	TGCGCCAGCAGCTCCACCGGGGCTTACAATGAGCAGTTCTTC	CASSSTGAYNEQFF
TRBV5-6	-	-	13	TRBJ2-2	TGTGCCAGCAGCGCCCGCGGCCGGGGGGAGCTGTTTTTT	CASSARGRGELFF
TRBV5-1	-	-	16	TRBJ2-7	TGCGCCAGCAGCTCGAGTCCGGCCCCGCGCGTCTACGAGCAGTACTTC	CASSSSPAPRVYEQYF
TRBV5-1	TRBD1	few	14	TRBJ1-5	TGCGCCAGCAGCCCGGGACAGGGGCTCTGGCCCCAGCATTTT	CASSPGQGLWPQHF
TRBV15	-	few	13	TRBJ2-3	TGTGCCAGCGGTAGGGGTCCCACAGATACGCAGTATTTT	CASGRGPTDTQYF
TRBV5-1	-	-	16	TRBJ2-6	TGCGCCAGCAGCTTGGCCGAGGGGTCTGGGGCCAACGTCCTGACTTTC	CASSLAEGSGANVLTF
TRBV6-2/TRBV6-3	-	-	14	TRBJ2-7	TGTGCCAGCAGGAAGTCAGGGGCTGGCTACGAGCAGTACTTC	CASRKSGAGYEQYF
TRBV5-1	-	few	14	TRBJ1-2	TGCGCCAGCAGCTTGGGGTCCGCGTATTATGGCTACACCTTC	CASSLGSAYYGYTF
TRBV20-1	TRBD1	few	15	TRBJ1-4	TGCAGTGCCCCAGCATCGGGGACAGGGGGTGAAAAACTGTTTTTT	CSAPASGTGGEKLFF
TRBV12-3/TRBV12-4	-	many	16	TRBJ1-3	TGTGCCAGCAGTTTGGGGCAGTTGGGCTCTGGAAACACCATATATTTT	CASSLGQLGSGNTIYF
TRBV7-6	-	-	13	TRBJ1-1	TGTGCCAGCAGCTTAACAGGGCAAACGGAAGCTTTCTTT	CASSLTGQTEAFF
TRBV10-3	-	-	12	TRBJ2-1	TGTGCCATCAGGATTAGCATGAATGAGCAGTTCTTC	CAIRISMNEQFF
TRBV11-1	-	-	13	TRBJ2-7	TGTGCCAGCAGCCCTCGGGCGCTCCTGGAGCAGTACTTC	CASSPRALLEQYF
TRBV5-6	-	-	14	TRBJ2-1	TGTGCCAGCAATAGGGGTAGCTCCTACAATGAGCAGTTCTTC	CASNRGSSYNEQFF
TRBV30	-	few	15	TRBJ2-1	TGTGCCTGGAAAAGGGTCAGATTGGATTACAATGAGCAGTTCTTC	CAWKRVRLDYNEQFF
TRBV7-3	-	few	16	TRBJ1-1	TGTGCCAGCAGCTCTACTACAGGGAACATGAACACTGAAGCTTTCTTT	CASSSTTGNMNTEAFF
TRBV28	-	-	18	TRBJ1-5	TGTGCCAGCAGTTTATCACCCGGGTTGGGGGGCGTTGATCAGCCCCAGCATTTT	CASSLSPGLGGVDQPQHF
TRBV11-2	TRBD2	many	14	TRBJ2-7	TGTGCCAGCAGCTCTTTAAGCGGGAGGAACGAGCAGTACTTC	CASSSLSGRNEQYF
TRBV12-3/TRBV12-4	-	few	15	TRBJ2-5	TGTGCCAGTAGGCGACTCCCGGAGGTTTCAGAGACCCAGTACTTC	CASRRLPEVSETQYF
TRBV27	-	few	11	TRBJ2-1	TGTGCCAGCAGTTTACCGGCGCAGCAGTTCTTC	CASSLPAQQFF
TRBV7-2	TRBD2	-	16	TRBJ2-2	TGTGCCAGCAGCCCCGAACTAGCGGCGAACACCGGGGAGCTGTTTTTT	CASSPELAANTGELFF
TRBV6-1	-	-	14	TRBJ2-5	TGTGCCAGCAGACGTACAGAGATCCAAGAGACCCAGTACTTC	CASRRTEIQETQYF
TRBV5-6	-	-	13	TRBJ2-3	TGTGCCAGCACCTTGGCCTTGCGTGGTACGCAGTATTTT	CASTLALRGTQYF
TRBV29-1	-	-	11	TRBJ1-2	TGCAGCGTTGAAGGGGGCTTTGGCTACACCTTC	CSVEGGFGYTF
TRBV7-9	-	-	15	TRBJ2-3	TGTGCCAGCAGCTTATTTCGGGACCAAACAGATACGCAGTATTTT	CASSLFRDQTDTQYF
TRBV12-3/TRBV12-4	TRBD2	few	14	TRBJ2-5	TGTGCCAGCAGTATAGCGGGAGTGGGGGAGACCCAGTACTTC	CASSIAGVGETQYF
TRBV25-1	-	few	15	TRBJ2-2	TGTGCCAGCAGTGAATCGCGGCGCCCGGCCGGGGAGCTGTTTTTT	CASSESRRPAGELFF
TRBV15	-	few	13	TRBJ2-5	TGTGCCACCAGCAGAGATAGCCAGCGCACCCAGTACTTC	CATSRDSQRTQYF
TRBV5-1	TRBD1	-	15	TRBJ1-1	TGCGCCAGCAGCCCCTTGGGACAGGGAACCACTGAAGCTTTCTTT	CASSPLGQGTTEAFF
TRBV7-9	TRBD2	few	15	TRBJ2-7	TGTGCCAGCAGCGCCACTAGCGGGCCCCCATCCGAGCAGTACTTC	CASSATSGPPSEQYF
TRBV19	TRBD1	-	12	TRBJ2-7	TGTGCCAGTAGTGACAGGGCGGGCGAGCAGTACTTC	CASSDRAGEQYF
TRBV12-3/TRBV12-4	TRBD1	many	14	TRBJ1-5	TGCGCCAGCAGCTTGGGGACAGCAAATCAGCCCCAGCATTTT	CASSLGTANQPQHF
TRBV5-1	TRBD1	many	16	TRBJ2-1	TGCGCCAGCAGCGTAACAGGGGGTACTAACAACAATGAGCAGTTCTTC	CASSVTGGTNNNEQFF
TRBV28	-	few	14	TRBJ2-5	TGTGCCAGCAGTCCCGGGGCAGGGCAAGAGACCCAGTACTTC	CASSPGAGQETQYF
TRBV7-3	-	many	13	TRBJ2-5	TGTGCCAGCAGCTTAACGTTCAGGGAGACCCAGTACTTC	CASSLTFRETQYF